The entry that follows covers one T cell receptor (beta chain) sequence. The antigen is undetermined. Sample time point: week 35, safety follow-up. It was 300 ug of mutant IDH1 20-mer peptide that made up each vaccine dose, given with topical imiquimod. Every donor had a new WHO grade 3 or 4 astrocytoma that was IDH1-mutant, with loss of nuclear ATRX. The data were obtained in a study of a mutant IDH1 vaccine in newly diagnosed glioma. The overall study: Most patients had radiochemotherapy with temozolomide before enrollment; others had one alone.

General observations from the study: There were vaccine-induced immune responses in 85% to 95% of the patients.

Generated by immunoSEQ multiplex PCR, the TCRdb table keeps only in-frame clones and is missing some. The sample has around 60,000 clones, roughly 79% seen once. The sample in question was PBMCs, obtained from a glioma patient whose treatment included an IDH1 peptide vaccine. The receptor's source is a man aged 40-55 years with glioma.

The CDR3 spells CASSLDLRGEQFF. DNA for the CDR3: TGTGCCAGCAGCTTAGACCTGCGGGGTGAGCAGTTCTTC. The chain links TRBV11-3 to TRBJ2-1, with D possibly matching TRBD2 (6 bases). The ends were cut back, 0 bases at V and 9 bases at J, with 9 bases in the middle. CDR1 SGHNT and CDR2 YENEEA come from the germline V gene. There are 13 residues in the CDR3.